This T cell receptor beta chain came from a study of blood T cell repertoires in COVID-19 (dated by TCRdb to the early 2020s). Study-wide context: Samples from collaborators originated in the United States, Italy and Spain and spanned both the acute and convalescent phases of COVID-19. The repertoires were released in a freely available public database intended as a resource for research on the immune response to SARS-CoV-2. HLA class I and class II types, where available, came from metadata supplied by the sample provider rather than from assay-based typing. The material from the prospective study consisted of cDNA or gDNA derived from T cells, B-cell-depleted T cells, or PBMCs. Sample metadata almost always included a de-identified subject ID, COVID-19 status, age in years and sex. Deeply sampled blood TCRbeta repertoires from subjects exposed to, actively infected with, or recovered from COVID-19 were included in the dataset. Samples were obtained from the ongoing ImmuneRACE study (first 160 participants) and from 950 to 1,500 subjects provided by 6 global collaborators.

Results and caveats for the whole study, not just this receptor: Clinical and demographic metadata were provided uncurated, with the amount varying by source and participant.

The immunoSEQ Assay, a bias-controlled multiplex PCR, was used to amplify TCRbeta CDR3 regions from genomic DNA. As for how the authors treated the data: Nucleated cell counts per sample were estimated from amplification of reference gene primers within the assay. To quantify the absolute abundance of each unique TCRbeta CDR3 rearrangement, sequence reads were collapsed and filtered. For each sample, productive Simpson clonality was calculated by taking the square root of Simpson's diversity index across productive rearrangements. TCRdb mirrors the immuneACCESS table, restricted to in-frame sequences. Some clones are absent from its copies; in checked studies, under half trace to an unresolved V gene, and the reason for the others is unknown. V, J and clone size derive from that table, while D and trimming were established from the DNA sequence. Across this sample there are about 190,000 clones, with less than 85% seen only once. The leading ten clones occupy roughly 3.2% of the sample.

In the prospective study, participants were 18 to 89 years old, resided in about two dozen geographic areas of the United States, and were enrolled through a virtual design. Cohort assignment in the prospective study relied on participant-reported clinical history from a screening survey and a study questionnaire. ImmuneRACE Cohort 3 recovered participants were defined by two consecutive negative NP/OP PCR tests, healthcare professional clearance, or symptom resolution. In the prospective study, mobile phlebotomists collected whole blood, serum and a nasopharyngeal or oropharyngeal swab from each participant. Participants in the prospective study had the option to provide additional blood draws and questionnaires over an approximately 2-month period. Blood samples from the prospective study were shipped frozen or at room temperature prior to DNA extraction. Of note for this clone: The clone's antigen remains unknown. Base qualities are not recorded, but no much larger clone differs from it by a single base.

Unmatched junction bases come to 6, with V trimmed by 1 base and J by 2 bases. CDR1 MNHEY and CDR2 SVGAGI are derived from the germline V gene. The CDR3 covers 16 residues, taking in both the cysteine and the phenylalanine. The only DNA kept is the CDR3, 48 bases in frame from the first base. This receptor was taken from a woman aged 25 to 45 who had recovered from COVID-19. This chain joins TRBV6-5 to TRBJ2-7, with 9 middle bases fitting TRBD1. The sequenced sample consisted of PBMCs or T cells enriched from blood (not recorded which). The CDR3 protein: CASSYLGQGRAYEQYF. Read as DNA, the sequence is TGTGCCAGCAGTTACTTGGGACAGGGAAGGGCCTACGAGCAGTACTTC.